One and the same sample provided the 2 T cell receptor beta chains below, sequenced in a study of T cells after yellow fever vaccination. TCRdb analysed the 5' RACE reads with MiXCR anew, one entry per CDR3 protein. This sample has some 420,000 distinct CDR3 sequences, with approximately 19% found just once. Sequenced material: PBMCs, taken before the yellow fever booster vaccination. Receptors originate from a young man who received the YFV17D yellow fever vaccine.

This chain connects TRBV7-2 to TRBJ1-2; no firm D call. V gave up 5 bases and J gave up 0 bases, with 10 bases separating them. CDR3 length: 14 residues. The germline V gene encodes CDR1 SGHTA and CDR2 FQGNSA. CDR3 in amino acids: CASSDRTANYGYTF. CDR3 in DNA: TGTGCCAGCAGCGATCGGACGGCTAACTATGGCTACACCTTC.

V and J are TRBV7-8 and TRBJ1-1, with 7 bases identical to TRBD1. Germline lookup yields CDR1 SGHVS and CDR2 FQNEAQ. V dropped 7 bases and J dropped 11; count of bases not matched to a gene: 10. The CDR3 totals 12 residues. CDR3 bases: TGTGCCAGCACCCTGACAGGGTGGGACGCTTTCTTT. Amino acids: CASTLTGWDAFF.